Below, 16 T cell receptor beta chains from the same sample are listed, as sequenced in a study of T-cell memory formation after mild COVID-19. Each CDR3 protein is one row after TCRdb ran MiXCR on the 5' RACE reads. The table shows hundreds of thousands of distinct CDR3 sequences, with about a sixth occurring only once. The specimen was PBMCs or a T cell subset sorted from them (not recorded which). These receptors were obtained from a man aged 18 to 29 who had mild COVID-19 (a few samples of this study predate the infection). Cell type and time point are not known.

The rearrangement joins TRBV5-1 to TRBJ1-4; D is ambiguous. Trimming pared 0 bases from V and 8 bases from J, leaving 8 bases between. CDR1 and CDR2 from the germline V gene are SGHRS and YFSETQ. There are 13 residues in the CDR3. CDR3 nucleotides: TGCGCCAGCAGCTTGGGGACGAGAGAAAAACTGTTTTTT. Translating gives CASSLGTREKLFF.

Points on this clonotype: The junction departs from the called germline gene at one end, perhaps through a read error. The genes are TRBV12-3 or TRBV12-4 and TRBJ1-4, with TRBD1 identical over 9 bases. The CDR3 consists of 14 residues. CDR3 coding DNA: TGTGCCAGCAGCTTAGGGACAGGGAGGGAAAAACTGTTTTTT. Residues: CASSLGTGREKLFF.

The chain uses TRBV20-1 and TRBJ2-5, with 7 bases matching TRBD2. Germline-derived CDR1 and CDR2 are DFQATT and SNEGSKA (reference sequence). The CDR3 consists of 13 residues. Unmatched junction bases numbered 7, after V lost 6 bases and J lost 3 bases. The CDR3: CSATGSGEETQYF. As DNA, the CDR3 is TGCAGTGCCACGGGGAGCGGGGAAGAGACCCAGTACTTC.

This clonotype was detected a few times. The rearrangement joins TRBV5-1 to TRBJ2-1; D ambiguous. Germline V lookup: CDR1 SGHRS, CDR2 YFSETQ. The CDR3 is 14 amino acids. Trimming stripped 4 bases from V and 9 bases from J, with 17 bases between. The DNA for the CDR3 is TGCGCCAGCAGCCCCTCCCCTTTAGCCGGTGAGCAGTTCTTC. Translating gives CASSPSPLAGEQFF.

This clonotype was found a few times. This chain joins TRBV5-1 and TRBJ2-1; 9 positions agree with TRBD2. The germline CDR1 and CDR2 sequences are SGHRS and YFSETQ. The CDR3 is 17 residues long. The V segment lost 3 bases and the J segment 2 bases; nucleotides outside the gene matches: 9. CDR3 in DNA: TGCGCCAGCAGCTCTTTCCCTAGCGGGGTGCCCTACAATGAGCAGTTCTTC. Translation gives CASSSFPSGVPYNEQFF.

This clonotype was seen a handful of times. The CDR3 here is CASSVPGTRGNEQFF. In DNA, the CDR3 is TGTGCCAGCAGCGTGCCCGGGACTAGGGGAAATGAGCAGTTCTTC. This chain connects TRBV3-1 to TRBJ2-1, with 8 positions matching TRBD2. Per germline, CDR1 LGHDT and CDR2 YNNKEL (reference sequence). The trim removed 5 bases at V and 7 bases at J, leaving 10 bases unmatched. This CDR3 spans 15 amino acids.

CDR3 amino acids: CASRGAGNEQFF. The CDR3 DNA reads TGTGCCAGCAGGGGGGCGGGCAATGAGCAGTTCTTC. The chain joins TRBV11-1 to TRBJ2-1; D perhaps matches TRBD1 (6 bases). Trimming removed 6 bases from V and 6 bases from J, with 9 bases in between. CDR3 length: 12 residues. Germline CDR1 SGHAT, CDR2 FQDESV (reference sequence).

The CDR3 bases are TGTGCCAGCCGGGACAGGGGGCTGGGCGGGGAGCTGTTTTTT. Its translation: CASRDRGLGGELFF. The chain carries TRBV27 and TRBJ2-2; TRBD1 aligns across 12 bases. Germline CDR1 MNHEY, CDR2 SMNVEV (reference sequence). This CDR3 contains 14 residues. After removal of 8 bases from V and 7 bases from J, the junction contained 5 bases not matched to a gene.

V gene TRBV29-1 combines with J gene TRBJ2-3; D is perhaps TRBD2 (5 bases). CDR1 and CDR2 from the germline V gene are SQVTM and ANQGSEA. V was pared by 3 bases and J by 5 bases, with 12 bases between. The CDR3 loop spans 13 amino acids. CDR3 region: CSVEHQRRDTQYF. The CDR3 DNA sequence: TGCAGCGTTGAGCACCAGCGGAGAGATACGCAGTATTTT.

The chain recombines TRBV2 with TRBJ2-2; tentative D call: TRBD1 (5 bases). The germline V and J ends were trimmed by 8 bases and 5 bases, with 12 bases remaining between them. The CDR3 runs to 13 residues. Germline lookup yields CDR1 SNHLY and CDR2 FYNNEI. The DNA of the CDR3 is TGTGCCAGCCTCCCAGGGTGGACCGGGGAGCTGTTTTTT. This translates into CASLPGWTGELFF.

The chain carries TRBV6-2 or TRBV6-3 and TRBJ1-2, with D possibly being TRBD1 (5 bases). The CDR3 sequence is 14 residues long. The ends were cut back, 2 bases at V and 3 bases at J, with 10 bases in the middle. The V gene's germline CDR1 is MNHEY and CDR2 SVGEGT. The CDR3 sequence: CASSYTGGDYGYTF. CDR3 in DNA: TGTGCCAGCAGTTACACCGGGGGAGACTATGGCTACACCTTC.

This clonotype was counted a few times. The V call is TRBV7-3, the J call TRBJ2-1, with 9 bases identical to TRBD2. The CDR3 is made up of 16 amino acids. Per the germline V gene, CDR1 is SGHTA and CDR2 is FQGTGA. V lost 2 bases to trimming and J lost 5 bases; unmatched junction nucleotides: 7. CDR3 loop: CASSLWAAGGNNEQFF. CDR3 DNA sequence: TGTGCCAGCAGCTTATGGGCGGCGGGGGGGAACAATGAGCAGTTCTTC.

J is TRBJ2-5 and V is TRBV20-1; 11 positions agree with TRBD2. Germline assignment: CDR1 DFQATT and CDR2 SNEGSKA (reference sequence). The CDR3 has 16 residues. V was clipped by 2 bases and J by 3 bases; unmatched bases: 8. CDR3 in amino acids: CSARLGTSGYEETQYF. As DNA, the CDR3 is TGCAGTGCTAGACTGGGGACTAGCGGATACGAAGAGACCCAGTACTTC.

This chain connects TRBV15 to TRBJ2-7; 11 nucleotides agree with TRBD2. Germline V gene data show CDR1 as LNHNV and CDR2 as YYDKDF (reference sequence). The junction had 6 bases not matched to a gene; V was cut back by 0 bases and J by 2 bases. The CDR3 has 17 amino acids. Here the CDR3 reads CATSREQTSGVTYEQYF. DNA for the CDR3: TGTGCCACCAGCAGAGAACAGACTAGCGGGGTTACCTACGAGCAGTACTTC.

The chain carries TRBV2 and TRBJ1-6; TRBD1 aligns across 7 bases. V dropped 9 bases and J dropped 7; count of bases not matched to a gene: 9. The CDR3 sequence is 14 residues long. The germline gives CDR1 SNHLY, CDR2 FYNNEI. Written as DNA, the CDR3 is TGTGCCAGTAAAGGGGGCGAAACGAATTCACCCCTCCACTTT. Its translation is CASKGGETNSPLHF.

This clonotype showed up just a few times. J is TRBJ2-1 and V is TRBV9; D is unclear. CDR3 length: 11 residues. Trimming removed 0 bases at V and 9 bases at J, with 4 bases between. Germline-derived CDR1 and CDR2 are SGDLS and YYNGEE. The DNA for the CDR3 is TGTGCCAGCAGCGTAGGCAGTGAGCAGTTCTTC. It translates to CASSVGSEQFF.